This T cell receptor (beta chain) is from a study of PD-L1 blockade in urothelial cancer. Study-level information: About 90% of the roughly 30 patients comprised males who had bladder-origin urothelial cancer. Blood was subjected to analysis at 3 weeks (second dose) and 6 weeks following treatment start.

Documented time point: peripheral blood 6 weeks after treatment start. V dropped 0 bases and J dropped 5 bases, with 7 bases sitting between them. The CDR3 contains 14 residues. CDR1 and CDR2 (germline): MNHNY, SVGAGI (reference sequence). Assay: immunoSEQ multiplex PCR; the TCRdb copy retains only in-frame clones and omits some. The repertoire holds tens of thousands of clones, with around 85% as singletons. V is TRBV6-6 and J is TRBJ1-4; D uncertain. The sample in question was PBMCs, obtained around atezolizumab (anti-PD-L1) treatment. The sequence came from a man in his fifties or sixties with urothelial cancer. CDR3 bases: TGTGCCAGCAGTTACTCTGGCCGCAATGAAAAACTGTTTTTT. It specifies CASSYSGRNEKLFF.